This T cell receptor (beta chain) was identified in a study of blood T cell repertoires in COVID-19. The wider study: COVID-19 samples from acute and convalescent phases originated in the United States, Italy and Spain. In each case, the material was cDNA or gDNA derived from T cells, B-cell-depleted T cells, or PBMCs.

Original methodology: Reference gene primer amplification gave nucleated cell count estimates. TCRdb's copy holds only in-frame clones and misses some; the assay was immunoSEQ multiplex PCR. That table gives V, J and clone size, and the DNA gave D and trimming. Among hundreds of thousands of clones listed, around 87% were seen once. The clonotype was recovered from a man aged 65 to 85 with acute or convalescent COVID-19. Sequencing was performed on peripheral blood.

CDR3 protein: CASSLERQVHRELFF. In DNA form, the CDR3 reads TGTGCCAGCAGCTTGGAGAGACAGGTGCACCGGGAGCTGTTTTTT. This chain joins TRBV5-4 and TRBJ2-2, with D perhaps TRBD1 (6 bases). The CDR3 length is 15 residues. Germline values: CDR1 SGHNT, CDR2 YYREEE (reference sequence). Trimming took off 0 bases at V and 9 bases at J, with 15 bases between the two ends. Combining the CDR3 with reference TRBV5-4 and TRBJ2-2 gives the whole variable domain ETGVTQSPTHLIKTRGQQVTLRCSSQSGHNTVSWYQQALGQGPQFIFQYYREEENGRGNFPPRFSGLQFPNYSSELNVNALELDDSALYLCASSLERQVHRELFFGEGSRLTVL.